This TCR beta chain is from a study of T cell changes during pregnancy in multiple sclerosis. V lost 6 bases to trimming and J lost 4 bases; unmatched junction nucleotides: 9. This CDR3 region has 14 residues. Germline CDR1 MNHEY, CDR2 SMNVEV (reference sequence). Sequencing used immunoSEQ multiplex PCR; TCRdb keeps in-frame clones, though not all of them. The profile shows approximately 89,000 clones, roughly 94% of them singletons. The genes are TRBV27 and TRBJ2-7; 7 bases fit TRBD2. Specimen: peripheral blood, collected in the third trimester of pregnancy. This sequence originates from a female donor with multiple sclerosis, enrolled in a pregnancy study. This chain's CDR3 is CASRKAGEFYEQYF. In nucleotides, the CDR3 is TGTGCCAGCAGAAAGGCGGGGGAGTTTTACGAGCAGTACTTC.